This note documents a single T cell receptor beta chain sequence. Its antigen is as yet unknown. Each of the sorted populations had a purity greater than 95%. V was shortened by 2 bases and J by 2 bases, with 12 bases between the two germline ends. Germline CDR1 SGHRS, CDR2 YFSETQ. This CDR3 spans 15 amino acids. The data originate from a study of beta chain features in type 1 diabetes. Every bit of the isolated RNA underwent reverse transcription, so sequencing read expressed TCRB transcripts. The average read count of naive, central memory and regulatory T cell samples was a few million. Assay used: immunoSEQ multiplex PCR; TCRdb lists only in-frame clones, some missing. The sample records 160,000 or so clones, roughly 8% being singletons. Findings of the study overall: HLA influence on TCRB rearrangement stayed unresolved here. In every one of the four CD4+ subsets, TCRB CDR3s were moderately but significantly shorter in Type 1 diabetes patients. It was among patients, rather than healthy donors, that naive, central memory and Treg TCRB repertoires appeared more similar.

The sequence was collected from a woman under 30 with type 1 diabetes. What was sequenced was central memory CD4+ T cells from blood. The rearrangement uses TRBV5-1 and TRBJ2-3; TRBD1 is a possible D gene (6 bases). The CDR3 region is CASSFFTGFTDTQYF. The DNA for the CDR3 is TGCGCCAGCAGCTTCTTTACAGGGTTCACAGATACGCAGTATTTT.